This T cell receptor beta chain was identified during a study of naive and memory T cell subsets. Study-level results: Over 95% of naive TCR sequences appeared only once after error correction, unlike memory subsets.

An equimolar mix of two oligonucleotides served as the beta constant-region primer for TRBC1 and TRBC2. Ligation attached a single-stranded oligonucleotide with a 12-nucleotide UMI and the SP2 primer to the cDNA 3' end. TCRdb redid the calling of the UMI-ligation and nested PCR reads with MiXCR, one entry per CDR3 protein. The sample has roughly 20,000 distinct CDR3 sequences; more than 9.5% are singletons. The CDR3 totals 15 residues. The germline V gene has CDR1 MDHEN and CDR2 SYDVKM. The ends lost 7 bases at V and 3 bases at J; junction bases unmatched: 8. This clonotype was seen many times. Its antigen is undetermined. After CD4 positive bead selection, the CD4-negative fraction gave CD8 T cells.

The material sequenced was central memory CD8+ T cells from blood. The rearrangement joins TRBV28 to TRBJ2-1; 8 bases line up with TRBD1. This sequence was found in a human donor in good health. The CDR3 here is CASNKQGVSYNEQFF. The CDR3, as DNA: TGTGCCAGCAATAAACAGGGGGTGAGCTACAATGAGCAGTTCTTC.